The 22 T cell receptor beta chains below come from one sample, sequenced in a study of metastatic and nonmetastatic thyroid tumors. TCRdb re-called clones via MiXCR from the PCR reads. Of about 40,000 clones listed, roughly a sixth are singletons. Thyroid surgery had not been preceded by any treatment in any patient. The specimen sequenced was blood. The receptors derive from a female donor with papillary thyroid cancer or a benign thyroid nodule (not recorded which). Some clones in this sample may be carry-over from other donors' samples.

This clone was seen repeatedly, ten times or more. V usage is TRBV6-1 and J usage is TRBJ2-6; no firm D call. There are 15 residues in the CDR3. The germline V and J ends were trimmed by 9 bases and 0 bases, with 12 bases remaining between them. Germline V gene sequence: CDR1 MNHNS, CDR2 SASEGT. The CDR3 DNA is TGTGCCAGTAACCCCCGTAGCTCTGGGGCCAACGTCCTGACTTTC. Its translation: CASNPRSSGANVLTF.

This clone was observed a few times. J is TRBJ2-2 and V is TRBV19; no clear D. The CDR3 sequence is 12 residues long. Looked up from germline, CDR1 is LNHDA and CDR2 is SQIVND (reference sequence). Trimming took 5 bases from V and 6 from J, leaving 7 bases between them. CDR3 in DNA: TGTGCCAGTAGTCAACGGGCCGGGGAGCTGTTTTTT. Translation: CASSQRAGELFF. The entire variable domain, with the rest obtained from reference TRBV19 and TRBJ2-2, is as follows: DGGITQSPKYLFRKEGQNVTLSCEQNLNHDAMYWYRQDPGQGLRLIYYSQIVNDFQKGDIAEGYSVSREKKESFPLTVTSAQKNPTAFYLCASSQRAGELFFGEGSRLTVL.

This clone was counted many times. The chain employs TRBV27 and TRBJ1-2; the D gene is possibly TRBD1 (5 bases). The V end lost 3 bases, the J end lost 4 bases, and 9 bases lay between the germline ends. Germline V gene data show CDR1 as MNHEY and CDR2 as SMNVEV (reference sequence). CDR3 size: 13 residues. CDR3 in DNA: TGTGCCAGCAGTTTTGAAGGGACCTATGGCTACACCTTC. This codes for CASSFEGTYGYTF.

The J gene is TRBJ1-1, the V gene TRBV11-3, with a possible D match to TRBD1 (5 bases). Between the trimmed V and J ends, which lost 0 bases and 7 bases, there was a span of 18 bases. This CDR3 has 16 amino acids. The germline V gene has CDR1 SGHNT and CDR2 YENEEA. CDR3 in amino acids: CASSLDAHRSKGEAFF. The DNA of the CDR3 is TGTGCCAGCAGCTTAGATGCCCACAGGTCAAAGGGTGAAGCTTTCTTT.

This clone was counted ten times or more. J is TRBJ2-3 and V is TRBV7-3; D gene ambiguous. With 2 bases removed from V and 0 bases from J, the gap between germline ends came to 6 bases. In germline, CDR1 is SGHTA, CDR2 FQGTGA. The CDR3 is made up of 14 amino acids. The CDR3 coding sequence is TGTGCCAGCAGCTTAGAGGCTAGCACAGATACGCAGTATTTT. It encodes CASSLEASTDTQYF. Supplemented by reference TRBV7-3 and TRBJ2-3, the full variable domain reads GAGVSQTPSNKVTEKGKYVELRCDPISGHTALYWYRQSLGQGPEFLIYFQGTGAADDSGLPNDRFFAVRPEGSVSTLKIQRTERGDSAVYLCASSLEASTDTQYFGPGTRLTVL.

In this sample, this clone turned up many times. The chain uses TRBV7-3 and TRBJ2-3; weak D call: TRBD2 (5 bases). The germline gives CDR1 SGHTA, CDR2 FQGTGA. The CDR3 is 14 amino acids. Trimming took off 2 bases at V and 4 bases at J, with 10 bases between the two ends. The CDR3 here is CASSLGSSPDTQYF. CDR3 nucleotides: TGTGCCAGCAGCTTAGGGTCTAGCCCAGATACGCAGTATTTT.

This clone was detected ten times or more. The chain recombines TRBV19 with TRBJ1-1; possibly TRBD1 for D (5 bases). Trimming removed 5 bases from V and 0 bases from J, with 13 bases in between. Germline V gene sequence: CDR1 LNHDA, CDR2 SQIVND (reference sequence). This CDR3 has 15 residues. The CDR3 reads CASSPRDVMNTEAFF. For the CDR3, the DNA is TGTGCCAGTAGTCCTAGGGACGTTATGAACACTGAAGCTTTCTTT.

The sample holds many counts of this clone. This may arise from a read error, as a much more abundant clone is one base away. The chain links TRBV3-1 to TRBJ2-5; either TRBD1 or TRBD2 may supply D (6 bases each). CDR1 is LGHDT, CDR2 YNNKEL, per germline (reference sequence). This CDR3 has 16 amino acids. Trimming cost V 7 bases and J 5 bases, with 23 bases left between them. CDR3 DNA: TGTGCCAGCATCCTAAGGGGGTCGGGGGAAAGGGAGACCCAGTACTTC. This translates into CASILRGSGERETQYF.

This clone was observed many times. This chain links TRBV20-1 with TRBJ2-4; weak D call: TRBD2 (6 bases). V gave up 1 base and J gave up 4 bases, with 8 bases separating them. CDR1 and CDR2 (germline): DFQATT, SNEGSKA (reference sequence). The CDR3 spans 13 residues. The DNA for the CDR3 is TGCAGTGCTAGAGTCGGGGGTAAAAACATTCAGTACTTC. It is translated as CSARVGGKNIQYF.

This clone was seen many times. The CDR3 protein is CASSQTDSNQPQHF. Written as DNA, the CDR3 is TGTGCCAGCTCACAAACGGACAGCAATCAGCCCCAGCATTTT. The gene calls are TRBV18 and TRBJ1-5; D gene ambiguous. CDR3 length: 14 residues. CDR1 is KGHSH, CDR2 LQKENI, per germline. V lost 4 bases and J 1 base, leaving 8 bases between the germline ends.

CDR3: CASSLERDSYEQYF. The CDR3 nucleotides are TGTGCCAGCAGCTTAGAGCGGGACTCCTACGAGCAGTACTTC. The chain links TRBV7-8 to TRBJ2-7, with 7 bases identical to TRBD2. The CDR3 extends over 14 amino acids. The V segment lost 1 base and the J segment 0 bases; nucleotides outside the gene matches: 0. Germline values: CDR1 SGHVS, CDR2 FQNEAQ.

V usage is TRBV6-2 or TRBV6-3 and J usage is TRBJ2-2; D ambiguous. V was cut by 0 bases and J by 6 bases, with 8 bases left in between. Germline CDR1 reads MNHEY; CDR2 reads SVGEGT. This CDR3 region has 14 residues. The CDR3 DNA is TGTGCCAGCAGTTACTCTGCCAGCCCCGGGGAGCTGTTTTTT. The encoded protein is CASSYSASPGELFF.

This clone was seen ten or more times. CDR3: CASSVEGAGYGYTF. The CDR3 coding sequence is TGTGCCAGCAGCGTAGAGGGGGCAGGTTATGGCTACACCTTC. The rearrangement joins TRBV9 to TRBJ1-2; 7 nucleotides align to TRBD1. V shed 0 bases and J 5 bases; nucleotides not matched to a gene: 4. CDR3 length: 14 amino acids. CDR1 and CDR2 from the germline V gene are SGDLS and YYNGEE.

This clone was found many times. The chain joins TRBV14 to TRBJ2-2, with 7 bases that match TRBD1. Germline assignment: CDR1 SGHDN and CDR2 FVKESK. After removal of 2 bases from V and 0 bases from J, the junction contained 6 bases not matched to a gene. This CDR3 is built from 17 residues. Here the CDR3 DNA reads TGTGCCAGCAGCCAAAGGAGAGGGACAGCGAACACCGGGGAGCTGTTTTTT. This sequence encodes CASSQRRGTANTGELFF.

In this sample, this clone turned up many times. The gene calls are TRBV16 and TRBJ2-1; TRBD1 matches 9 bases. After removal of 2 bases from V and 4 bases from J, the junction contained 3 bases not matched to a gene. This CDR3 is 15 amino acids long. CDR1 and CDR2 (germline): KGHSY, FQNENV. The CDR3 DNA is TGTGCCAGCAGCCAAGGGGGACAGGGATACAATGAGCAGTTCTTC. Its protein is CASSQGGQGYNEQFF.

This clone was found many times. This chain joins TRBV7-6 and TRBJ1-5, with 8 bases lining up with TRBD1. From germline, CDR1 is SGHVS and CDR2 FNYEAQ. J gave up 7 bases and V 5 bases, and 7 bases lay outside the gene matches. This CDR3 region has 14 residues. CDR3 DNA: TGTGCCAGCAGCCCCGACAGGGGAAGACAGCCCCAGCATTTT. The encoded protein is CASSPDRGRQPQHF.

The V call is TRBV11-3, the J call TRBJ2-2, with no clear D. Germline V gene sequence: CDR1 SGHNT, CDR2 YENEEA. The CDR3 is 15 amino acids. With 0 bases removed from V and 2 bases from J, the gap between germline ends came to 7 bases. As DNA, the CDR3 is TGTGCCAGCAGCTTAGAGTGGGGTAACACCGGGGAGCTGTTTTTT. It yields the protein CASSLEWGNTGELFF.

The genes are TRBV3-1 and TRBJ2-5; TRBD1 matches 7 bases. V dropped 4 bases and J dropped 5; count of bases not matched to a gene: 10. The germline V gene has CDR1 LGHDT and CDR2 YNNKEL (reference sequence). This CDR3 spans 15 amino acids. CDR3 sequence: CASSPTGVRHETQYF. The CDR3 DNA reads as TGTGCCAGCAGCCCTACAGGGGTGAGGCATGAGACCCAGTACTTC.

This clone was recorded at least ten times. The chain has TRBV5-6 and TRBJ2-7; 7 nucleotides match TRBD1. V shed 7 bases and J 3 bases; nucleotides not matched to a gene: 4. Germline values: CDR1 SGHDT, CDR2 YYEEEE. The CDR3 extends over 12 amino acids. CDR3 sequence: CASQGDGYEQYF. The CDR3 nucleotides are TGTGCCAGCCAGGGGGACGGCTACGAGCAGTACTTC.

This clone was counted at least ten times. The rearrangement uses TRBV20-1 and TRBJ1-4, with D possibly matching TRBD1 (5 bases). Trimming stripped 6 bases from V and 2 bases from J, with 16 bases between. The CDR3 spans 15 residues. Per the germline V gene, CDR1 is DFQATT and CDR2 is SNEGSKA (reference sequence). The DNA of the CDR3 is TGCAGTGCAATTCGGGGGTGGGGGACTAATGAAAAACTGTTTTTT. This codes for CSAIRGWGTNEKLFF.

This clone was picked up many times. V is TRBV20-1 and J is TRBJ1-3; D is undetermined. The CDR3 length is 13 residues. From germline, CDR1 is DFQATT and CDR2 SNEGSKA (reference sequence). Trimming pared 5 bases from V and 0 bases from J, leaving 8 bases between. The CDR3, as DNA: TGCAGTGCTCAGGCACCCTCTGGAAACACCATATATTTT. It codes for CSAQAPSGNTIYF.

The table lists this clone with many counts. The chain combines TRBV7-3 with TRBJ2-3; a possible D gene is TRBD2 (7 bases). CDR1 is SGHTA, CDR2 FQGTGA, per germline. Trimming pared 4 bases from V and 4 bases from J, leaving 12 bases between. The CDR3 has 14 residues. In DNA form, the CDR3 reads TGTGCCAGCAGCTGGGGGGGGGGCCCAGATACGCAGTATTTT. Its protein product is CASSWGGGPDTQYF.